A single sample is the source of the 17 T cell receptor beta chains below, sequenced in a study of CD8 T cells in ankylosing spondylitis. TCRdb called the 5' RACE reads again in MiXCR, with one record for every CDR3 protein. Of about 420,000 distinct CDR3 sequences listed, approximately 20% are singletons. The study's findings and limits: The study identified a TCR beta motif of 7 or 8 highly homologous variants that appeared characteristic of ankylosing spondylitis blood.

Their cognate antigens are unknown. Sequencing was carried out using blood, either unsorted or a sorted T cell fraction (not recorded which). The receptors come from a male donor with ankylosing spondylitis.

The sample holds a few counts of this clonotype. The chain employs TRBV5-1 and TRBJ2-1; 8 bases match TRBD1. Germline V lookup: CDR1 SGHRS, CDR2 YFSETQ. The CDR3 length is 16 residues. The V and J ends lost 5 bases and 5 bases, in that order; junction bases with no gene match: 12. The CDR3 sequence: CASSWVGQGINNEQFF. The CDR3 DNA follows: TGCGCCAGCAGTTGGGTAGGACAGGGAATAAACAATGAGCAGTTCTTC.

The gene calls are TRBV3-1 and TRBJ2-7; TRBD1 agrees at 10 bases. Germline assignment: CDR1 LGHDT and CDR2 YNNKEL (reference sequence). The trim removed 7 bases at V and 6 bases at J, leaving 9 bases unmatched. This CDR3 is built from 14 residues. The CDR3 bases are TGTGCCAGCAATAGGGGGACAGGGGACCCCGAGCAGTACTTC. Amino acid sequence: CASNRGTGDPEQYF.

The J gene is TRBJ2-3, the V gene TRBV5-1, with 9 bases fitting TRBD2. The CDR3 has 14 residues. V lost 4 bases and J lost 4; bases outside the gene matches: 4. CDR1 and CDR2 from the germline V gene are SGHRS and YFSETQ. CDR3 nucleotides: TGCGCCAGCAGCGTAGCGGGAGTCGCAGATACGCAGTATTTT. Translated: CASSVAGVADTQYF.

This clonotype showed up just a few times. This chain joins TRBV4-3 and TRBJ2-2; TRBD1 might be the D (6 bases). CDR1 is LGHNA, CDR2 YSLEER, per germline. V lost 3 bases and J 2 bases, leaving 10 bases between the germline ends. The CDR3 runs to 15 residues. DNA of the CDR3: TGCGCCAGCAGCCAGAACAGGGTTAACACCGGGGAGCTGTTTTTT. The encoded protein is CASSQNRVNTGELFF.

J is TRBJ1-1 and V is TRBV3-1; D gene unclear. Trimming stripped 2 bases from V and 0 bases from J, with 22 bases between. The germline gives CDR1 LGHDT, CDR2 YNNKEL (reference sequence). The CDR3 extends over 19 amino acids. The CDR3 nucleotides are TGTGCCAGCAGCCAACCTCCGGTCAGCCTTCCCTACATGAACACTGAAGCTTTCTTT. Amino acids: CASSQPPVSLPYMNTEAFF. Full variable domain (missing parts from reference TRBV3-1 and TRBJ1-1): DTAVSQTPKYLVTQMGNDKSIKCEQNLGHDTMYWYKQDSKKFLKIMFSYNNKELIINETVPNRFSPKSPDKAHLNLHINSLELGDSAVYFCASSQPPVSLPYMNTEAFFGQGTRLTVV.

V and J are TRBV28 and TRBJ1-1; D remains unclear. The CDR3 spans 13 residues. Looked up from germline, CDR1 is MDHEN and CDR2 is SYDVKM. The ends were cut back, 5 bases at V and 2 bases at J, with 9 bases in the middle. The CDR3 DNA reads as TGTGCCAGCAGTCCCCGCACCAACACTGAAGCTTTCTTT. Residues: CASSPRTNTEAFF.

The chain couples TRBV5-4 to TRBJ1-2; 7 nucleotides line up with TRBD1. J lost 6 bases, V lost 2 bases, and 7 bases had no gene match. Germline CDR1 reads SGHNT; CDR2 reads YYREEE (reference sequence). The CDR3 is made up of 14 amino acids. The CDR3 region has the DNA TGTGCCAGCAGCTTTTTGAGGGGGCAGGATGGCTACACCTTC. Amino acid sequence: CASSFLRGQDGYTF.

The chain joins TRBV21-1 to TRBJ2-4; the table calls TRBD1, which could not be checked here. TRBV21-1 is labeled a pseudogene. This CDR3 region has 17 residues. The CDR3 bases are TGTGCCAGCAGCAATGAAACCCAGGGACTAGCCAAAAACATTCAGTACTTC. Translating it yields CASSNETQGLAKNIQYF.

The rearrangement uses TRBV28 and TRBJ2-7; 9 nucleotides align to TRBD1. The CDR3 runs 15 residues. V lost 7 bases and J lost 7; bases outside the gene matches: 14. The germline V gene encodes CDR1 MDHEN and CDR2 SYDVKM. This chain's CDR3 is CASTRNWDREGEQYF. The CDR3 DNA sequence: TGTGCCAGCACCAGGAATTGGGACAGGGAAGGGGAGCAGTACTTC. Complete variable domain (other parts from reference TRBV28 and TRBJ2-7): DVKVTQSSRYLVKRTGEKVFLECVQDMDHENMFWYRQDPGLGLRLIYFSYDVKMKEKGDIPEGYSVSREKKERFSLILESASTNQTSMYLCASTRNWDREGEQYFGPGTRLTVT.

The genes are TRBV7-9 and TRBJ1-2; D is uncertain. V was cut by 5 bases and J by 6 bases, with 13 bases left in between. The CDR3 totals 13 residues. Germline CDR1 is SEHNR and CDR2 is FQNEAQ (reference sequence). The CDR3 DNA follows: TGTGCCAGCAGCCCGTGGGGAGAGAATGGCTACACCTTC. It is translated as CASSPWGENGYTF.

This chain links TRBV2 with TRBJ2-3; 9 positions agree with TRBD2. The CDR3 contains 14 residues. J gave up 4 bases and V 4 bases, and 3 bases lay outside the gene matches. Germline V lookup: CDR1 SNHLY, CDR2 FYNNEI. The CDR3 sequence: CASSVGLAPDTQYF. In DNA form, the CDR3 reads TGTGCCAGCAGTGTGGGACTAGCCCCAGATACGCAGTATTTT.

The table lists this clonotype with a few counts. This chain uses TRBV10-3 with TRBJ2-1, with 7 nucleotides matching TRBD2. After removal of 5 bases from V and 6 bases from J, the junction contained 16 bases not matched to a gene. The CDR3 totals 17 residues. Germline CDR1 and CDR2: ENHRY and SYGVKD. The CDR3 nucleotides are TGTGCCATCAGTAGCGAGCTCGAGGGAGGGCCTATCAATGAGCAGTTCTTC. Translating gives CAISSELEGGPINEQFF.

The rearrangement joins TRBV28 to TRBJ2-7; D remains ambiguous. CDR3 size: 15 residues. Trimming pared 6 bases from V and 3 bases from J, leaving 18 bases between. Germline V CDR1 and CDR2: MDHEN, SYDVKM. The CDR3 spells CASSLAGGEDYEQYF. CDR3 in DNA: TGTGCCAGCAGCCTTGCTGGCGGAGAAGACTACGAGCAGTACTTC.

This clonotype occurred a few times. This chain joins TRBV18 and TRBJ2-7, with D uncertain. CDR3 length: 14 residues. Trimming stripped 3 bases from V and 2 bases from J, with 11 bases between. CDR1 KGHSH and CDR2 LQKENI come from the germline V gene. The CDR3: CASSPRTQAYEQYF. The CDR3 DNA is TGTGCCAGCTCACCCCGGACCCAGGCCTACGAGCAGTACTTC.

The gene calls are TRBV7-2 and TRBJ2-1; 9 bases are a match to TRBD2. V lost 6 bases and J lost 4; bases outside the gene matches: 4. This CDR3 is 14 amino acids long. Germline loops: CDR1 SGHTA, CDR2 FQGNSA. The CDR3 DNA sequence: TGTGCCAGCAGACCCACTAGCGGGTACAATGAGCAGTTCTTC. This codes for CASRPTSGYNEQFF.

V usage is TRBV7-8 and J usage is TRBJ1-5, with 8 nucleotides matching TRBD1. CDR1 and CDR2 (germline): SGHVS, FQNEAQ. V was clipped by 5 bases and J by 9 bases; unmatched bases: 12. This CDR3 is 15 amino acids long. CDR3 nucleotides: TGTGCCAGCAGCCTCGATAGACAGGGGCTACGGCCCCAGCATTTT. Translation: CASSLDRQGLRPQHF.

This clonotype has a handful of counts. The CDR3 sequence: CSASDSGRAGGEQFF. Written as DNA, the CDR3 is TGCAGTGCTAGCGATAGCGGGAGGGCCGGGGGAGAGCAGTTCTTC. The J gene is TRBJ2-1, the V gene TRBV20-1; 11 nucleotides match TRBD2. This CDR3 has 15 residues. Germline CDR1 and CDR2: DFQATT and SNEGSKA (reference sequence). J was trimmed by 10 bases and V by 3 bases; bases with no gene match: 11.